This entry lists 15 T cell receptor beta chains sequenced from one sample in a study of cytomegalovirus exposure and HLA in healthy donors listed by TCRdb under 2017. The library was generated by the immunoSEQ multiplex PCR assay. A mixture of 60 forward primers for TCR Vbeta segments and 13 reverse primers for TCR Jbeta segments was used in the multiplex PCR. TCRdb limited this immuneACCESS table to in-frame rearrangements with V and J called. A share of clones is missing; checked studies link under half to unresolved V genes, and the rest is unexplained. In all, the sample holds about 130,000 clones, and 72% of those were seen once. The ten largest clones add up to 3% to 4.5% of the sample. The sequencing sample was made of PBMCs. The receptors originated from a man aged 30 to 39 in good health and CMV-seronegative.

The chain has TRBV11-2 and TRBJ2-7; D is perhaps TRBD2 (6 bases). The V and J ends lost 5 bases and 12 bases respectively, with 26 bases between them. The V gene's germline CDR1 is SGHAT and CDR2 FQNNGV. This CDR3 has 15 amino acids. CDR3 coding DNA: TGTGCCAGCAGCGACCGGGGGTGGAACCTCTGTTTTTCGTACTTC. As protein: CASSDRGWNLCFSYF.

This clone was seen more than once but under ten times. The rearrangement links TRBV7-8 to TRBJ1-5, with 7 positions matching TRBD1. CDR3 length equals 17 residues. Trimming cost V 5 bases and J 3 bases; bases outside gene matches: 13. Germline CDR1 and CDR2: SGHVS and FQNEAQ. DNA of the CDR3: TGTGCCAGCAGCGCGTATCGGGACAGCCGGCACAATCAGCCCCAGCATTTT. It yields the protein CASSAYRDSRHNQPQHF.

This clone was counted a single time. J is TRBJ2-7 and V is TRBV29-1; D possibly corresponds to TRBD1 (5 bases). Trimming stripped 7 bases from V and 2 bases from J, with 12 bases between. Germline V CDR1 and CDR2: SQVTM, ANQGSEA. This CDR3 is built from 12 residues. CDR3: CSAYTDTYEQYF. The CDR3 DNA reads TGCAGCGCGTACACGGACACCTACGAGCAGTACTTC.

V and J are TRBV11-2 and TRBJ2-5; tentatively, D is TRBD2 (6 bases). Germline CDR1 is SGHAT and CDR2 is FQNNGV. This CDR3 has 15 residues. The germline V and J ends were trimmed by 5 bases and 0 bases, with 13 bases remaining between them. CDR3 nucleotides: TGTGCCAGCAGCGACTATCTAGCGCACCAAGAGACCCAGTACTTC. Protein sequence: CASSDYLAHQETQYF.

This chain links TRBV7-2 with TRBJ1-2; 11 bases map to TRBD1. V was pared by 5 bases and J by 8 bases, with 7 bases of the junction left unmatched. The CDR3 is made up of 14 amino acids. CDR1 and CDR2 from the germline V gene are SGHTA and FQGNSA. The CDR3 protein is CASSQDRGRGGYTF. CDR3 in DNA: TGTGCCAGCAGCCAGGACAGGGGGCGCGGGGGCTACACCTTC.

V is TRBV5-1 and J is TRBJ2-5, with 8 bases lining up with TRBD2. The CDR3 has 16 amino acids. CDR1 and CDR2 from the germline V gene are SGHRS and YFSETQ. The V segment lost 5 bases and the J segment 0 bases; nucleotides outside the gene matches: 9. CDR3 amino acids: CASRSAPGLDQETQYF. CDR3 DNA: TGCGCCAGCAGATCAGCCCCGGGACTAGACCAAGAGACCCAGTACTTC.

A single count supports this clone. This rearrangement joins TRBV6-5 to TRBJ1-3; D is perhaps TRBD1 (5 bases). From germline, CDR1 is MNHEY and CDR2 SVGAGI. The CDR3 is 16 residues long. Trimming removed 0 bases from V and 0 bases from J, with 9 bases in between. CDR3 in DNA: TGTGCCAGCAGTTACTCCCCGACAGTCTCTGGAAACACCATATATTTT. Protein: CASSYSPTVSGNTIYF.

The J gene is TRBJ1-2, the V gene TRBV6-5; no clear D. This CDR3 has 13 residues. Deletions cut 2 bases from V and 5 bases from J, with 9 bases between. Germline CDR1 is MNHEY and CDR2 is SVGAGI. CDR3 DNA sequence: TGTGCCAGCAGTTACCGTACGGGTTATGGCTACACCTTC. Its translation: CASSYRTGYGYTF.

In this sample, this clone turned up a few times. This sequence joins TRBV6-4 and TRBJ2-3; D is perhaps TRBD1 (5 bases). Germline V gene data show CDR1 as MRHNA and CDR2 as SNTAGT. V was cut by 2 bases and J by 3 bases, with 6 bases left in between. This CDR3 has 13 residues. The CDR3 protein is CASSDQGTDTQYF. For the CDR3, the DNA is TGTGCCAGCAGTGACCAGGGAACAGATACGCAGTATTTT.

This clone was found once. The chain has TRBV4-3 and TRBJ2-1; D uncertain. The CDR3 loop spans 16 amino acids. V dropped 0 bases and J dropped 0 bases, with 9 bases sitting between them. CDR1 and CDR2 (germline): LGHNA, YSLEER. CDR3 sequence (DNA): TGCGCCAGCAGCCAAGATTCTCGAGGCTCCTACAATGAGCAGTTCTTC. Translated: CASSQDSRGSYNEQFF.

There are a few counts of this clone. The V call is TRBV7-9, the J call TRBJ2-3; possibly TRBD2 for D (5 bases). The CDR3 contains 15 residues. Trimming took 1 base from V and 1 from J, leaving 9 bases between them. Germline CDR1 SEHNR, CDR2 FQNEAQ (reference sequence). This CDR3 is CASSLGLPGTDTQYF. The DNA for the CDR3 is TGTGCCAGCAGCTTAGGACTACCCGGCACAGATACGCAGTATTTT. Complete variable domain (other parts from reference TRBV7-9 and TRBJ2-3): DTGVSQNPRHKITKRGQNVTFRCDPISEHNRLYWYRQTLGQGPEFLTYFQNEAQLEKSRLLSDRFSAERPKGSFSTLEIQRTEQGDSAMYLCASSLGLPGTDTQYFGPGTRLTVL.

A single count supports this clone. The chain combines TRBV29-1 with TRBJ2-3; TRBD2 is a possible D gene (6 bases). Trimming shortened V by 8 bases and J by 2 bases, and 20 bases separated the two germline ends. This CDR3 is built from 15 residues. Germline CDR1 SQVTM, CDR2 ANQGSEA. This CDR3 is CSTSPASDDTDTQYF. The CDR3 DNA is TGCAGCACCTCCCCTGCTAGCGACGACACAGATACGCAGTATTTT.

The chain recombines TRBV18 with TRBJ1-1, with D perhaps TRBD1 (6 bases). Germline values: CDR1 KGHSH, CDR2 LQKENI. Trimming pared 3 bases from V and 7 bases from J, leaving 15 bases between. The length of the CDR3 is 14 residues. DNA for the CDR3: TGTGCCAGCTCACCCCCGGACGGGACAATTGAAGCTTTCTTT. This sequence encodes CASSPPDGTIEAFF.

J is TRBJ1-1 and V is TRBV5-1; TRBD1 matches 9 bases. The CDR3 totals 14 residues. The germline V gene has CDR1 SGHRS and CDR2 YFSETQ. V lost 6 bases to trimming and J lost 3 bases; unmatched junction nucleotides: 6. In DNA, the CDR3 is TGCGCCAGCAAAACAGGGGGCTTCGACACTGAAGCTTTCTTT. Its translation: CASKTGGFDTEAFF.

V and J are TRBV7-9 and TRBJ2-5; TRBD2 agrees at 8 bases. CDR1 and CDR2 (germline): SEHNR, FQNEAQ (reference sequence). J lost 7 bases, V lost 5 bases, and 9 bases had no gene match. The CDR3 runs 14 residues. CDR3 residues: CASSPNGLAGTQYF. CDR3 coding DNA: TGTGCCAGCAGCCCAAACGGACTAGCCGGGACCCAGTACTTC.